This T cell receptor (beta chain) originates from a study of blood T cell repertoires in COVID-19. Study context: From the United States, Italy and Spain came samples of acute and convalescent COVID-19. The analysed material was cDNA or gDNA that came from T cells, B-cell-depleted T cells, or PBMCs.

Sequencing was performed with immunoSEQ multiplex PCR; in TCRdb, only in-frame clones are kept and a portion is missing. The data show roughly 250,000 clones, around three quarters seen once. The origin of this receptor is a woman older than 75 with acute or convalescent COVID-19. The sequenced sample consisted of peripheral blood.

The CDR3 protein is CSASEGQLYGYTF. For the CDR3, the DNA is TGCAGTGCTAGTGAAGGACAGCTCTATGGCTACACCTTC. The chain is built from TRBV20-1 and TRBJ1-2; D is possibly TRBD1 (6 bases). Trimming cost V 3 bases and J 4 bases, with 12 bases left between them. The CDR3 consists of 13 residues. Per the germline V gene, CDR1 is DFQATT and CDR2 is SNEGSKA (reference sequence).